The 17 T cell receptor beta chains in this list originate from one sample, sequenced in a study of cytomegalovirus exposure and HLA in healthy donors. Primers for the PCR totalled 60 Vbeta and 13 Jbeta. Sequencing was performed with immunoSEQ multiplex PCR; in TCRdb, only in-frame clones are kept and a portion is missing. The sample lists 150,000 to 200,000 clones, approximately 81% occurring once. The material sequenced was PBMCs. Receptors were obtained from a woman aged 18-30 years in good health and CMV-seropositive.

The CDR3 nucleotides read TGTGCCAGCAGCCCACTAGCGGTCAGCACAGATACGCAGTATTTT. As protein: CASSPLAVSTDTQYF. V gene TRBV11-2 combines with J gene TRBJ2-3, with TRBD2 matching 8 bases. The CDR3 is 15 residues long. V shed 5 bases and J 0 bases; nucleotides not matched to a gene: 4. Germline V gene sequence: CDR1 SGHAT, CDR2 FQNNGV.

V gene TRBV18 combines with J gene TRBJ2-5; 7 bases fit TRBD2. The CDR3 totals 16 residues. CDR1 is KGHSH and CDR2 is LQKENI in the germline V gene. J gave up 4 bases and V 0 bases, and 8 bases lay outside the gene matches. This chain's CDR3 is CASSPPERGRGETQYF. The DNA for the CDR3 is TGTGCCAGCTCACCACCGGAGCGGGGACGGGGAGAGACCCAGTACTTC.

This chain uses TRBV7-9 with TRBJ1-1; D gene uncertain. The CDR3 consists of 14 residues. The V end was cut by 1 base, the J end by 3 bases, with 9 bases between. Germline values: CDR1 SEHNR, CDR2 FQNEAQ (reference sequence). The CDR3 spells CASSLGASHTEAFF. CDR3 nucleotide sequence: TGTGCCAGCAGCTTAGGGGCCAGTCACACTGAAGCTTTCTTT.

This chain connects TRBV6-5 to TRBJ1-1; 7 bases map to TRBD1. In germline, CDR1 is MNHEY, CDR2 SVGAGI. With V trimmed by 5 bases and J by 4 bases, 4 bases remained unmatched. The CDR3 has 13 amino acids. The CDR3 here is CASSLDRATEAFF. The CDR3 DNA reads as TGTGCCAGCAGTCTAGACAGGGCCACTGAAGCTTTCTTT.

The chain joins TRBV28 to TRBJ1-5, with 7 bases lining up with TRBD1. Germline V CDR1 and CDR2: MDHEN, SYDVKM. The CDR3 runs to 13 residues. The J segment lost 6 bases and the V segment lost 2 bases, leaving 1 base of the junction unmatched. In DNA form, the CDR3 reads TGTGCCAGCAGTTTACAGGGGGGTCAGCCCCAGCATTTT. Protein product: CASSLQGGQPQHF.

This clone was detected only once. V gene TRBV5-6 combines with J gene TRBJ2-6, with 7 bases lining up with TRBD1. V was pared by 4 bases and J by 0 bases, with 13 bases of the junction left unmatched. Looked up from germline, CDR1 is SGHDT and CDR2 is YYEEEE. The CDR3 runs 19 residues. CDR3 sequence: CASSATQGSPFSGANVLTF. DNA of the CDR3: TGTGCCAGCAGCGCAACACAGGGGTCCCCATTCTCTGGGGCCAACGTCCTGACTTTC.

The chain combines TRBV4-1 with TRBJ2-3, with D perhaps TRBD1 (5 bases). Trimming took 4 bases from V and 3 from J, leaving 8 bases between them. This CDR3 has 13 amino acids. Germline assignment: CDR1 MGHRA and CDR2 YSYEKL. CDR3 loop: CASSRTGTDTQYF. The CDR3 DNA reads TGCGCCAGCAGCCGAACAGGAACAGATACGCAGTATTTT.

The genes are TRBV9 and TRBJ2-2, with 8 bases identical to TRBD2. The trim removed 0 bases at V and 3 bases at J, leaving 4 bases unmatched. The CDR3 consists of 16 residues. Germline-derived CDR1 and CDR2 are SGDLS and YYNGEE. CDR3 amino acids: CASSVDIAGHTGELFF. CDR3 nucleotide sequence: TGTGCCAGCAGCGTAGATATAGCGGGGCACACCGGGGAGCTGTTTTTT.

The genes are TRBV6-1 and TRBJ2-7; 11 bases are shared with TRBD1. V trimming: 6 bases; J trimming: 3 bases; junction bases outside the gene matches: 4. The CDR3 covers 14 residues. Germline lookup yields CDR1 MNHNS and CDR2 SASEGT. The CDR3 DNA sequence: TGTGCCAGCAGCCATGGGACAGGGGGCTACGAGCAGTACTTC. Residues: CASSHGTGGYEQYF.

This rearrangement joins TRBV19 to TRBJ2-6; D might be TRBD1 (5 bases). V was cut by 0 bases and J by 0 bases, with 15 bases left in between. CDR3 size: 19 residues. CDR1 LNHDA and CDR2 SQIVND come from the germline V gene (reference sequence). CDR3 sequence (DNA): TGTGCCAGTAGTATAGATTTGGCTCTGACAGCCTCTGGGGCCAACGTCCTGACTTTC. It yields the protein CASSIDLALTASGANVLTF.

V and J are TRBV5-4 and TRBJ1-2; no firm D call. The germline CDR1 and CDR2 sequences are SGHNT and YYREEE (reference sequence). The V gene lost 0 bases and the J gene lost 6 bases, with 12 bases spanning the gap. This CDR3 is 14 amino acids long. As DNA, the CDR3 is TGTGCCAGCAGCTTGGAGGAGGGTTTGAATGGCTACACCTTC. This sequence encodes CASSLEEGLNGYTF.

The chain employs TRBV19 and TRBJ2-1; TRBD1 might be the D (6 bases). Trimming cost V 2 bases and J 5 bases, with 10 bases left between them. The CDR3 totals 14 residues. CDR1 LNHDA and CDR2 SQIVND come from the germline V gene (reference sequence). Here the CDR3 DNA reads TGTGCCAGTAGTATACGGACAGTAAACAATGAGCAGTTCTTC. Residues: CASSIRTVNNEQFF.

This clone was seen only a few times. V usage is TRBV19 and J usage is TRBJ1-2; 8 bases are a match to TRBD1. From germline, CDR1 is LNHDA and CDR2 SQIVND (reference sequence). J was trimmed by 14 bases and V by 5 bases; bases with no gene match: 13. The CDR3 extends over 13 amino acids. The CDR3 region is CASSAGTGASSTF. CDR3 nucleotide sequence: TGTGCCAGTAGTGCCGGGACAGGCGCCTCCTCGACCTTC.

DNA of the CDR3: TGTGCCAGTAGATCCGGGACAGGGCCGCATCAGCCCCAGCATTTT. Translating gives CASRSGTGPHQPQHF. The chain uses TRBV19 and TRBJ1-5; 9 bases are a match to TRBD1. The V segment lost 6 bases and the J segment 5 bases; nucleotides outside the gene matches: 8. CDR3 length: 15 amino acids. Per germline, CDR1 LNHDA and CDR2 SQIVND (reference sequence).

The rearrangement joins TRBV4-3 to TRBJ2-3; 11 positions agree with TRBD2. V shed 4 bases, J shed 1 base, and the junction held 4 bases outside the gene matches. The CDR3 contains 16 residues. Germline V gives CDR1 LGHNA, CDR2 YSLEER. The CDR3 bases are TGCGCCAGCAGCCTTCTAGCGGGGGGAGGCACAGATACGCAGTATTTT. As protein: CASSLLAGGGTDTQYF.

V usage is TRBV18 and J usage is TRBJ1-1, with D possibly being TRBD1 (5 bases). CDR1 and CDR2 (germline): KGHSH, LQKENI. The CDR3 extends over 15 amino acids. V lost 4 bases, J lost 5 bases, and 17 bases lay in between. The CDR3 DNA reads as TGTGCCAGCTCACAACGAGGGGAGGCGAGGACTGAAGCTTTCTTT. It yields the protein CASSQRGEARTEAFF.

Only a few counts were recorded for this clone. CDR3: CASTTVGHGSEQYF. The DNA of the CDR3 is TGTGCCAGCACCACTGTCGGACACGGGAGCGAGCAGTACTTC. The chain carries TRBV7-2 and TRBJ2-7; D perhaps matches TRBD2 (6 bases). V was pared by 7 bases and J by 6 bases, with 19 bases between. CDR3 length: 14 residues. In germline, CDR1 is SGHTA, CDR2 FQGNSA.